The T cell receptor (beta chain) under discussion was sequenced for a study of T cells after yellow fever vaccination. MiXCR was run by TCRdb on the 5' RACE reads, yielding one entry per CDR3 protein. Of a few hundred thousand distinct CDR3 sequences detected, 17% appear once; the ten largest clones hold 17%. CDR1 LNHNV and CDR2 YYDKDF come from the germline V gene (reference sequence). Trimming removed 7 bases from V and 10 bases from J, with 20 bases in between. The CDR3 covers 14 residues. This clonotype originated in a man aged 18 to 30 who received the YFV17D yellow fever vaccine. This sample comprised PBMCs, obtained less than 6 days after the first yellow fever vaccination. The chain employs TRBV15 and TRBJ2-1, with a weak D call TRBD2 (6 bases). This chain's CDR3 is CATILAGSGKEQFF. The CDR3 nucleotides read TGTGCCACCATTTTGGCGGGATCAGGGAAGGAGCAGTTCTTC.